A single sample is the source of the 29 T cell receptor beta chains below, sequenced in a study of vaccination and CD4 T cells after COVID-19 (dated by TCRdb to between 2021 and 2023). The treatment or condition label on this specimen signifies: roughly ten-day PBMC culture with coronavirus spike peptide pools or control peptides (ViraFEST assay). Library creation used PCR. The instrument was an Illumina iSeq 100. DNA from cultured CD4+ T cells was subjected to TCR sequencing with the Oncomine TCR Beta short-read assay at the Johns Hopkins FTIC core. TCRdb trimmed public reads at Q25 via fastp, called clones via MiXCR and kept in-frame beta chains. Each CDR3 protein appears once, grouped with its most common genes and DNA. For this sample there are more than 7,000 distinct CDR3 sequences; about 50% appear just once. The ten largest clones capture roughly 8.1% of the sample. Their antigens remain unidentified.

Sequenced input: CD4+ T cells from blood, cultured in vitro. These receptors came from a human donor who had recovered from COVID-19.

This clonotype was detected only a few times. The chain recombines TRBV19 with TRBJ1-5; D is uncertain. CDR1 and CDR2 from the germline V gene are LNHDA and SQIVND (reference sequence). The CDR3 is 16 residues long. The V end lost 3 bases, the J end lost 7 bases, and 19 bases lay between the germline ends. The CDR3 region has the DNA TGTGCCAGTAGTATCTTTCCCCGGATCGGCACGCAGCCCCAGCATTTT. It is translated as CASSIFPRIGTQPQHF.

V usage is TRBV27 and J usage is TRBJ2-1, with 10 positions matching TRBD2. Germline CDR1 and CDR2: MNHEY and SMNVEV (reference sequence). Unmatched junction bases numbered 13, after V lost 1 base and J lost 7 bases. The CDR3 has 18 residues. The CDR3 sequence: CASSLLANSGRFSNEQFF. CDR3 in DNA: TGTGCCAGCAGTTTATTGGCCAATAGCGGGAGGTTTTCAAATGAGCAGTTCTTC.

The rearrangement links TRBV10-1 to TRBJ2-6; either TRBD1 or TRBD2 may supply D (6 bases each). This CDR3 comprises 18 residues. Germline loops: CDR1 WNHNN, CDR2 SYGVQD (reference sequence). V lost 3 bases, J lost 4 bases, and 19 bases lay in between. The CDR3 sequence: CASSEGGPGLQGANVLTF. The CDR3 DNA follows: TGCGCCAGCAGTGAAGGGGGGCCAGGGCTGCAAGGGGCCAACGTCCTGACTTTC.

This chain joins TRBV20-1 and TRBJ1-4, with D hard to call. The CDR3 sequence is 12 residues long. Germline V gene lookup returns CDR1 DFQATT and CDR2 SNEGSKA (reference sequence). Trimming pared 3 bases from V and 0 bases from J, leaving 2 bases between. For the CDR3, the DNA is TGCAGTGCTAGTGCAACTAATGAAAAACTGTTTTTT. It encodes CSASATNEKLFF.

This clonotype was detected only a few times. This CDR3 reads CSARDAGEPQETQYF. The CDR3 nucleotides are TGCAGTGCTAGAGACGCGGGAGAGCCCCAAGAGACCCAGTACTTC. The chain uses TRBV20-1 and TRBJ2-5, with 7 bases lining up with TRBD2. V lost 0 bases to trimming and J lost 1 base; unmatched junction nucleotides: 5. This CDR3 spans 15 amino acids. Germline assignment: CDR1 DFQATT and CDR2 SNEGSKA (reference sequence).

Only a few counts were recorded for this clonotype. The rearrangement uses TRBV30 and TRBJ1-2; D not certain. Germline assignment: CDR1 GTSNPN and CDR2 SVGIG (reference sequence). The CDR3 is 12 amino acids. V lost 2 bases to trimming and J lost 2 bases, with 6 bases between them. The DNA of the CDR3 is TGTGCCTGGAGTAAGATAAACTATGGCTACACCTTC. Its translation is CAWSKINYGYTF.

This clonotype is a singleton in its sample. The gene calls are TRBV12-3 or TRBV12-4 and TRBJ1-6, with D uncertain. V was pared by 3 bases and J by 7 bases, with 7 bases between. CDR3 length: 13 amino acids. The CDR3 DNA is TGTGCCAGCAGTTTCGGCCCGAATTCACCCCTCCACTTT. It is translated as CASSFGPNSPLHF.

CDR3 loop: CASSYSESGRLLAQPQHF. As DNA, the CDR3 is TGTGCCAGCAGTTACTCGGAGTCAGGGCGCTTATTGGCTCAGCCCCAGCATTTT. The chain recombines TRBV6-2 or TRBV6-3 with TRBJ1-5; possibly TRBD1 for D (5 bases). With 0 bases removed from V and 6 bases from J, the gap between germline ends came to 21 bases. This CDR3 is built from 18 residues. Per germline, CDR1 MNHEY and CDR2 SVGEGT.

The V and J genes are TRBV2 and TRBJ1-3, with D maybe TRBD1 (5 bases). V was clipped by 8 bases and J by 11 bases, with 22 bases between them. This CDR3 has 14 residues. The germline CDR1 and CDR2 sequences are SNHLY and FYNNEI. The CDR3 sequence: CASGEGVLSGPIYF. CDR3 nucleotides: TGTGCCAGCGGCGAAGGGGTGCTCTCCGGTCCCATATATTTT.

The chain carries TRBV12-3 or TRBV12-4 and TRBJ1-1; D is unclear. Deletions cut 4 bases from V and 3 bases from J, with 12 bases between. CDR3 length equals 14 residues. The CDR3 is CASSSGLWDTEAFF. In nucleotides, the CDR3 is TGTGCCAGCAGTTCTGGACTATGGGACACTGAAGCTTTCTTT.

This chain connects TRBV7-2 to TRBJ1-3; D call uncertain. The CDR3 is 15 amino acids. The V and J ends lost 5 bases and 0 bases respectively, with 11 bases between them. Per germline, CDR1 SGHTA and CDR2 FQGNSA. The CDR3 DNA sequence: TGTGCCAGCAGCCGTCAGGCGACCTCTGGAAACACCATATATTTT. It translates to CASSRQATSGNTIYF.

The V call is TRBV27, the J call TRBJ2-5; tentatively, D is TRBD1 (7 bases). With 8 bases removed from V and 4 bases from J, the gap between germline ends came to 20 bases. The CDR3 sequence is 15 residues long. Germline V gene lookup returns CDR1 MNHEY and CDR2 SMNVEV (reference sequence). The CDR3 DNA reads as TGTGCCAGCGGAGAGCAGGGGGTGGAGGGAGAGACCCAGTACTTC. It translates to CASGEQGVEGETQYF.

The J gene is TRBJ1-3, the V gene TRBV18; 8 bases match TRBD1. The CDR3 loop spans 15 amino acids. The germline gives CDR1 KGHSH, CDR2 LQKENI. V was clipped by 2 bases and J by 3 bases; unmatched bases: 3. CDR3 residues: CASSPGTGSGNTIYF. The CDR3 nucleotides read TGTGCCAGCTCACCAGGGACAGGCAGTGGAAACACCATATATTTT.

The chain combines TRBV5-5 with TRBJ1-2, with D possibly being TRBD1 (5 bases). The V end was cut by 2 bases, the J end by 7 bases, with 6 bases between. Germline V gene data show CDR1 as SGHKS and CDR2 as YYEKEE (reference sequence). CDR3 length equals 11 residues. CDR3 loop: CASSFGGGYTF. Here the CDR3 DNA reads TGTGCCAGCAGCTTCGGGGGTGGCTACACCTTC.

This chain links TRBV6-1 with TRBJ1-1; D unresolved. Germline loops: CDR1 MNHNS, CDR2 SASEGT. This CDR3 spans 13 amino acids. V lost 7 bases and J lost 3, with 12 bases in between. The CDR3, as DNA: TGTGCCAGCATAACAGTCCCATACACTGAAGCTTTCTTT. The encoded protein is CASITVPYTEAFF.

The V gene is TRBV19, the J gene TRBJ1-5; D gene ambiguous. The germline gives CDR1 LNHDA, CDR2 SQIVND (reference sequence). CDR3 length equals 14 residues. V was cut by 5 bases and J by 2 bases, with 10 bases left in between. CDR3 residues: CASSPLRGNQPQHF. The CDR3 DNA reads TGTGCCAGTAGTCCTCTAAGAGGCAATCAGCCCCAGCATTTT.

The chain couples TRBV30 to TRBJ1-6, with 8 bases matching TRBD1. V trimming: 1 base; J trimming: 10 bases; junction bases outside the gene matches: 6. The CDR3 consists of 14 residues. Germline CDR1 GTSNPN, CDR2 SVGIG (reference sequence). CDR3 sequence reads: CAWSATGVSSPLHF. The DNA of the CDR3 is TGTGCCTGGAGTGCGACAGGGGTATCCTCACCCCTCCACTTT.

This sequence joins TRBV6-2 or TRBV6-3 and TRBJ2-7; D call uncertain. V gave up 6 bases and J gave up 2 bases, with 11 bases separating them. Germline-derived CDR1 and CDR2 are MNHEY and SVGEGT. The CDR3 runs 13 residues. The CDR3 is CASSSPVTYEQYF. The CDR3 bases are TGTGCCAGCAGCTCCCCTGTTACCTACGAGCAGTACTTC.

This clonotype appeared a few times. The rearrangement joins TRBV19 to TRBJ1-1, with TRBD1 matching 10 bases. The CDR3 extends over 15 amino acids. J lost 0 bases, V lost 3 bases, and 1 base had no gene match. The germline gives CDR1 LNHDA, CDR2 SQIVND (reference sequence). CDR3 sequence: CASSIGTGVNTEAFF. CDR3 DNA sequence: TGTGCCAGTAGTATCGGGACAGGGGTGAACACTGAAGCTTTCTTT.

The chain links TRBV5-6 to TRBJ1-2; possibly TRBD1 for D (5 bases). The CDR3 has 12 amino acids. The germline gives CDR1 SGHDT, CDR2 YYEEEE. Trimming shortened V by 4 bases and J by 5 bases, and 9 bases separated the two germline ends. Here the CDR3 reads CASSPQGYGYTF. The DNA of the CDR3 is TGTGCCAGCAGCCCCCAGGGATATGGCTACACCTTC. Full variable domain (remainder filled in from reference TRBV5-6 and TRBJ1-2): DAGVTQSPTHLIKTRGQQVTLRCSPKSGHDTVSWYQQALGQGPQFIFQYYEEEERQRGNFPDRFSGHQFPNYSSELNVNALLLGDSALYLCASSPQGYGYTFGSGTRLTVV.

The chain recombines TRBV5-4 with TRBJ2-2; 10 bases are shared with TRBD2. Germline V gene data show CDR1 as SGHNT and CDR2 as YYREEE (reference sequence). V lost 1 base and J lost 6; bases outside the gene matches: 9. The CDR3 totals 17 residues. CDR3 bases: TGTGCCAGCAGCTTGCTGTCCCTAGCGGGAGTTGCCGGGGAGCTGTTTTTT. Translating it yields CASSLLSLAGVAGELFF.

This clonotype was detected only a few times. The DNA of the CDR3 is TGTGCCTGGGGTTCCTCAGACAGGGGCAATTCACCCCTCCACTTT. Encoded protein: CAWGSSDRGNSPLHF. This chain uses TRBV30 with TRBJ1-6; 8 bases line up with TRBD1. The V and J ends lost 5 bases and 7 bases, in that order; junction bases with no gene match: 10. CDR3 length: 15 amino acids. Germline V gene sequence: CDR1 GTSNPN, CDR2 SVGIG (reference sequence).

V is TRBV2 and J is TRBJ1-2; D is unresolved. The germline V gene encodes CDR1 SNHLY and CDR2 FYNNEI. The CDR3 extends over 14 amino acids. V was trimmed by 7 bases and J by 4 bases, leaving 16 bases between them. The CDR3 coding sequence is TGTGCCAGCACCCTACCCAGTACGTCCTATGGCTACACCTTC. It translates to CASTLPSTSYGYTF. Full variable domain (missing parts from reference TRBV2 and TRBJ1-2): EPEVTQTPSHQVTQMGQEVILRCVPISNHLYFYWYRQILGQKVEFLVSFYNNEISEKSEIFDDQFSVERPDGSNFTLKIRSTKLEDSAMYFCASTLPSTSYGYTFGSGTRLTVV.

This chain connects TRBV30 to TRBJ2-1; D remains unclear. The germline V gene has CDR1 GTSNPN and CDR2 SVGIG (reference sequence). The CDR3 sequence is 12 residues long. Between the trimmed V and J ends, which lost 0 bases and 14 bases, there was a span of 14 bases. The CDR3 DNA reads TGTGCCTGGAGTGTAAGCCTAGTTCATAAGTTCTTC. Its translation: CAWSVSLVHKFF. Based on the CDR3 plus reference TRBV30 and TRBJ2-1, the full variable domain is SQTIHQWPATLVQPVGSPLSLECTVEGTSNPNLYWYRQAAGRGLQLLFYSVGIGQISSEVPQNLSASRPQDRQFILSSKKLLLSDSGFYLCAWSVSLVHKFFGPGTRLTVL.

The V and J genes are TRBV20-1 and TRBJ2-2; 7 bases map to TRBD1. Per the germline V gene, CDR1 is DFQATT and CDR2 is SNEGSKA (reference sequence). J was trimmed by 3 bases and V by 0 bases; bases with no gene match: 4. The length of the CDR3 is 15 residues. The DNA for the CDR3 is TGCAGTGCTAGAGATAAACAGGGGTACACCGGGGAGCTGTTTTTT. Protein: CSARDKQGYTGELFF.

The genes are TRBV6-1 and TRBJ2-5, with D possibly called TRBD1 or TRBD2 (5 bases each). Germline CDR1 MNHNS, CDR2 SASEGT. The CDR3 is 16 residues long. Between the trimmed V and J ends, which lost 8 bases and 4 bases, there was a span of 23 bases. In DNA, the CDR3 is TGTGCCAGCTACCCCCCGCAGGGAGCGCGGAGAGAGACCCAGTACTTC. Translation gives CASYPPQGARRETQYF.

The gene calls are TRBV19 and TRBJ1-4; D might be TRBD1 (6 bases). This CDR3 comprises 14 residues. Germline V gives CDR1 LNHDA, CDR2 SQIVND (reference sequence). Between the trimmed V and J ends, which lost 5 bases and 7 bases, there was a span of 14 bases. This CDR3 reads CASSLYRAGEKLFF. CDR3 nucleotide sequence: TGTGCCAGTAGTCTTTACAGGGCAGGTGAAAAACTGTTTTTT.

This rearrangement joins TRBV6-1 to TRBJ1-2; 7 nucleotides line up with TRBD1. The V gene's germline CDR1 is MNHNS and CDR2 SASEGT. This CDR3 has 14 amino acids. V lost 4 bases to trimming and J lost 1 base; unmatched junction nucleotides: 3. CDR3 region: CASSVRGVNYGYTF. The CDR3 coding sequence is TGTGCCAGCAGTGTCAGGGGGGTTAACTATGGCTACACCTTC.

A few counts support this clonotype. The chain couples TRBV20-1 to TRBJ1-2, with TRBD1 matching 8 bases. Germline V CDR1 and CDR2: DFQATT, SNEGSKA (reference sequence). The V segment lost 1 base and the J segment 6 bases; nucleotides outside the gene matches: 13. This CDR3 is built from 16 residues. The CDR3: CSARAQPSTGGHGYTF. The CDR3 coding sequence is TGCAGTGCTAGAGCGCAGCCCTCTACAGGGGGACATGGCTACACCTTC.